This TCR beta chain was profiled in a study of CD8 T cells in Susac syndrome. With random hexamers, roughly 0.45 to 1 ug RNA was reverse transcribed. TCRdb processed the immunoSEQ multiplex PCR reads anew with MiXCR; each CDR3 protein has one entry. The data show about 71,000 distinct CDR3 sequences, approximately 96% seen once. This CDR3 spans 11 amino acids. V lost 5 bases and J lost 5, with 6 bases in between. This TCR was recovered from a human donor with multiple sclerosis. The chain carries TRBV12-3 or TRBV12-4 and TRBJ1-2; the D gene is possibly TRBD1 (6 bases). The sequenced sample was CD4+ T cells from PBMCs. The CDR3 nucleotides read TGTGCCAGCAGTAGGGGGTATGGCTACACCTTC. Translated, it gives CASSRGYGYTF.